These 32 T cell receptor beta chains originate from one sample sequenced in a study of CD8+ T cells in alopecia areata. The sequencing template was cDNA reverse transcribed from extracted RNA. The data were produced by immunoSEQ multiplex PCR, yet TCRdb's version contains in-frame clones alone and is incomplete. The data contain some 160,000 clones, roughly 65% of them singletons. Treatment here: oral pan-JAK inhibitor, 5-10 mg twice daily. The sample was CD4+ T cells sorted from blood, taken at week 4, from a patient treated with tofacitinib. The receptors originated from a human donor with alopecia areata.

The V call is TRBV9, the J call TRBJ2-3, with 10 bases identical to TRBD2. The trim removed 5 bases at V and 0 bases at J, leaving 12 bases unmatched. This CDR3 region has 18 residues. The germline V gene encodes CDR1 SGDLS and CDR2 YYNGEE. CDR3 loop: CASSLAGGTSTSTDTQYF. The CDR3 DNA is TGTGCCAGCAGTTTAGCGGGGGGAACTTCGACTAGCACAGATACGCAGTATTTT.

CDR3 sequence: CAWRGFTNEKLFF. The CDR3 nucleotides are TGTGCCTGGAGAGGGTTCACTAATGAAAAACTGTTTTTT. V is TRBV30 and J is TRBJ1-4; the D is unclear. Per germline, CDR1 GTSNPN and CDR2 SVGIG (reference sequence). V lost 3 bases, J lost 2 bases, and 7 bases lay in between. This CDR3 region has 13 residues.

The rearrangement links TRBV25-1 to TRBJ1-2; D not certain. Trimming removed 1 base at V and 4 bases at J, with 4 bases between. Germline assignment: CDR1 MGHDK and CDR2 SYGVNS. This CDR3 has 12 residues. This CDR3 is CASSESSYGYTF. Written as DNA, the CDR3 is TGTGCCAGCAGTGAATCCAGCTATGGCTACACCTTC.

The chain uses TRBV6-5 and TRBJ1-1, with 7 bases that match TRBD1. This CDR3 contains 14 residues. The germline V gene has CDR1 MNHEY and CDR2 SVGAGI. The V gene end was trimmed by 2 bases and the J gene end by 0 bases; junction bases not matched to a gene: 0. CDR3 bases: TGTGCCAGCAGTTACGGGACAGTGAACACTGAAGCTTTCTTT. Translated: CASSYGTVNTEAFF.

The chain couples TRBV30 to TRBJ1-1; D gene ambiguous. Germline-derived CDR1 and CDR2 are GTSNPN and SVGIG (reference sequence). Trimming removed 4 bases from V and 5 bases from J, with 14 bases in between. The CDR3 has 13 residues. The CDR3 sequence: CAWTLTRKTEAFF. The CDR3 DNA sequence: TGTGCCTGGACCCTGACCAGGAAGACTGAAGCTTTCTTT.

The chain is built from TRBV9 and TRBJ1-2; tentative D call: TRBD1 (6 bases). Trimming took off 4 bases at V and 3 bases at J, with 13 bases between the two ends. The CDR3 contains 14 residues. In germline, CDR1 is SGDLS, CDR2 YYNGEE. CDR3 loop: CASSSRGGHYGYTF. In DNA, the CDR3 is TGTGCCAGCAGCTCCCGGGGGGGGCACTATGGCTACACCTTC. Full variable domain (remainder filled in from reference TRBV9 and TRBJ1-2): DSGVTQTPKHLITATGQRVTLRCSPRSGDLSVYWYQQSLDQGLQFLIQYYNGEERAKGNILERFSAQQFPDLHSELNLSSLELGDSALYFCASSSRGGHYGYTFGSGTRLTVV.

The CDR3 is CASSQDTRWGLGNEQFF. The CDR3 bases are TGTGCCAGCAGCCAAGATACCCGGTGGGGGCTAGGGAATGAGCAGTTCTTC. The chain links TRBV14 to TRBJ2-1; a possible D gene is TRBD1 (6 bases). The CDR3 is 17 amino acids. The germline gives CDR1 SGHDN, CDR2 FVKESK. V was trimmed by 0 bases and J by 7 bases, leaving 19 bases between them.

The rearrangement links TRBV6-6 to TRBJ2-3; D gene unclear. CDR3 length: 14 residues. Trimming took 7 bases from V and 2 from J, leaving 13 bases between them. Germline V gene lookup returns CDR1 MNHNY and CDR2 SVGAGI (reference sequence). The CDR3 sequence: CASTDVSLTDTQYF. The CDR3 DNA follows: TGTGCCAGCACCGACGTCAGTCTCACAGATACGCAGTATTTT.

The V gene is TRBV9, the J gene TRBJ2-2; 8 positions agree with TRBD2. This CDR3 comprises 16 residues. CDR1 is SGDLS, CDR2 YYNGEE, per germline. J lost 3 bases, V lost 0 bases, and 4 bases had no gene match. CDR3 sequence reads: CASSVDERGHTGELFF. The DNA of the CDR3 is TGTGCCAGCAGCGTAGATGAGCGGGGGCACACCGGGGAGCTGTTTTTT. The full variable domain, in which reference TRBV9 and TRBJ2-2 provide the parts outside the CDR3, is DSGVTQTPKHLITATGQRVTLRCSPRSGDLSVYWYQQSLDQGLQFLIQYYNGEERAKGNILERFSAQQFPDLHSELNLSSLELGDSALYFCASSVDERGHTGELFFGEGSRLTVL.

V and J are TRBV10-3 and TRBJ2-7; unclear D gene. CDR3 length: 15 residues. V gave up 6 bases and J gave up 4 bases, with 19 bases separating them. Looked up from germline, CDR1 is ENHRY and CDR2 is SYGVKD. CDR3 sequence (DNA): TGTGCCATCAGCGACATAAGGGCTCCGATTTACGAGCAGTACTTC. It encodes CAISDIRAPIYEQYF.

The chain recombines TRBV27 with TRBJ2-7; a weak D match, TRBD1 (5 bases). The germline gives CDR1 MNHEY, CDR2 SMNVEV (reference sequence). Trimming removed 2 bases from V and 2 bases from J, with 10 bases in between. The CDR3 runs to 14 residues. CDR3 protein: CASSLRGTAYEQYF. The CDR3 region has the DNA TGTGCCAGCAGTTTAAGGGGCACAGCCTACGAGCAGTACTTC.

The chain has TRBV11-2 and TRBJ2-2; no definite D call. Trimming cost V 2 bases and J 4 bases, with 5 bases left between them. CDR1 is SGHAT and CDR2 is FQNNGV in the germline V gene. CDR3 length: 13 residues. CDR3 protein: CASSLSGTGELFF. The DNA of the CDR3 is TGTGCCAGCAGCTTATCAGGCACCGGGGAGCTGTTTTTT.

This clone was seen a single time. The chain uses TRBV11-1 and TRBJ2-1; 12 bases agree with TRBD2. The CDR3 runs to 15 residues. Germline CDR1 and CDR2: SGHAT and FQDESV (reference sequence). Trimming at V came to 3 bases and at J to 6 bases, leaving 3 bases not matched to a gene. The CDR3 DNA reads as TGTGCCAGCAGCTTCGGACTAGCGGGGAGCAATGAGCAGTTCTTC. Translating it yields CASSFGLAGSNEQFF.

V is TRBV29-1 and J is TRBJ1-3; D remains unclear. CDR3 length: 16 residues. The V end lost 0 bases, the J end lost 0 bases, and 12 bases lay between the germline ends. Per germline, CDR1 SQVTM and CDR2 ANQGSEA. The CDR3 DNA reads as TGCAGCGTTGAAGATCAACAAGAGAGCTCTGGAAACACCATATATTTT. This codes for CSVEDQQESSGNTIYF.

The CDR3 coding sequence is TGTGCCAGCAGCCAAGAGTGGGGACGAGAGACCCAGTACTTC. It codes for CASSQEWGRETQYF. The V gene is TRBV4-2, the J gene TRBJ2-5; D tentatively fits TRBD1 or TRBD2 (5 bases each). V lost 0 bases and J lost 4, with 9 bases in between. CDR1 is LGHNA, CDR2 YNFKEQ, per germline. This CDR3 is built from 14 residues.

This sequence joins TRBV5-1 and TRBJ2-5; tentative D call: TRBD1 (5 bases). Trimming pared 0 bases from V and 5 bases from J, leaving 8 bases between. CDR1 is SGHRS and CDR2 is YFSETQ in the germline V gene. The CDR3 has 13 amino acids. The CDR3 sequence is CASSLAGLETQYF. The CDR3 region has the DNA TGCGCCAGCAGCTTGGCAGGGTTGGAGACCCAGTACTTC.

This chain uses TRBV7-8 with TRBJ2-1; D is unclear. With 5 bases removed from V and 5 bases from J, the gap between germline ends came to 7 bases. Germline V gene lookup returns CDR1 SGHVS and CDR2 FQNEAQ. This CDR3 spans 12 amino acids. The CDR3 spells CASSRLDNEQFF. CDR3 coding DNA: TGTGCCAGCAGCCGATTAGACAATGAGCAGTTCTTC. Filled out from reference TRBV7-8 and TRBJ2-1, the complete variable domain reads GAGVSQSPRYKVAKRGQDVALRCDPISGHVSLFWYQQALGQGPEFLTYFQNEAQLDKSGLPSDRFFAERPEGSVSTLKIQRTQQEDSAVYLCASSRLDNEQFFGPGTRLTVL.

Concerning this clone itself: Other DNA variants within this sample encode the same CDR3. This chain's CDR3 is CSVRGKGTYEQYF. CDR3 nucleotide sequence: TGCAGCGTTCGGGGTAAGGGAACCTACGAGCAGTACTTC. V and J are TRBV29-1 and TRBJ2-7; TRBD2 is a possible D gene (5 bases). Trimming took off 5 bases at V and 2 bases at J, with 13 bases between the two ends. The CDR3 loop spans 13 amino acids. Germline V gene lookup returns CDR1 SQVTM and CDR2 ANQGSEA.

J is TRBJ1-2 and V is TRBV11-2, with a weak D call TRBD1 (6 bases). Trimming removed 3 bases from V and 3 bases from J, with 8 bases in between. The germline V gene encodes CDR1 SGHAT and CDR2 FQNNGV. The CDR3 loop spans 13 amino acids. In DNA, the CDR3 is TGTGCCAGCAGCTTTCAGGGGTACTATGGCTACACCTTC. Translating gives CASSFQGYYGYTF. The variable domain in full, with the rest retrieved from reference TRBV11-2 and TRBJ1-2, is EAGVAQSPRYKIIEKRQSVAFWCNPISGHATLYWYQQILGQGPKLLIQFQNNGVVDDSQLPKDRFSAERLKGVDSTLKIQPAKLEDSAVYLCASSFQGYYGYTFGSGTRLTVV.

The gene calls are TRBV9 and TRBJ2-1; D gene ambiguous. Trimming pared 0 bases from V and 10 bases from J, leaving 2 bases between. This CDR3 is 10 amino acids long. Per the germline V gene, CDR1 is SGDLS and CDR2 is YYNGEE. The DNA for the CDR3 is TGTGCCAGCAGCGTAGGGGAGCAGTTCTTC. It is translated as CASSVGEQFF.

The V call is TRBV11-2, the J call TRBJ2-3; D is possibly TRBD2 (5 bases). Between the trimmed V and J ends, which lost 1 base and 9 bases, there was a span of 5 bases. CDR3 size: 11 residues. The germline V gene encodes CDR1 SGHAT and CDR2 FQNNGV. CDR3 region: CASSLGGTQYF. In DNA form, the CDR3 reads TGTGCCAGCAGCTTAGGAGGGACGCAGTATTTT.

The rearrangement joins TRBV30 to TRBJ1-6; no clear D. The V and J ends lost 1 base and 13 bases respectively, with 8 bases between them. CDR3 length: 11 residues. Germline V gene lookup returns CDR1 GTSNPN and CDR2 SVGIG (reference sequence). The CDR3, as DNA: TGTGCCTGGAGTGAGTCAGAGCCCCTCCACTTT. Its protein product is CAWSESEPLHF.

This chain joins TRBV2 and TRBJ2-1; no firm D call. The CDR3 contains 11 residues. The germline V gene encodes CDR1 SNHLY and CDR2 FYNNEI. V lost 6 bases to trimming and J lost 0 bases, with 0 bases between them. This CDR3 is CASSSYNEQFF. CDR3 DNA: TGTGCCAGCAGCTCCTACAATGAGCAGTTCTTC.

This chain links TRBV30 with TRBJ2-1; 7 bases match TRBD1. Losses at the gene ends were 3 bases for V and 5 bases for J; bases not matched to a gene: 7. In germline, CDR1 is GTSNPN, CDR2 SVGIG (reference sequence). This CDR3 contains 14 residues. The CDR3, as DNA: TGTGCCTGGAGCAAGGGGGCAGTCGACAATGAGCAGTTCTTC. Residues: CAWSKGAVDNEQFF. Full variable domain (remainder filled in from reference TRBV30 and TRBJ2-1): SQTIHQWPATLVQPVGSPLSLECTVEGTSNPNLYWYRQAAGRGLQLLFYSVGIGQISSEVPQNLSASRPQDRQFILSSKKLLLSDSGFYLCAWSKGAVDNEQFFGPGTRLTVL.

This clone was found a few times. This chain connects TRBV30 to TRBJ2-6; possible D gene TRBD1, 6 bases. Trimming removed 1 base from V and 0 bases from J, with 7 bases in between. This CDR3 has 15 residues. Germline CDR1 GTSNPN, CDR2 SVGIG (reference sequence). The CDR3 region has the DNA TGTGCCTGGAGTGGAGGGGGCTCTGGGGCCAACGTCCTGACTTTC. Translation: CAWSGGGSGANVLTF.

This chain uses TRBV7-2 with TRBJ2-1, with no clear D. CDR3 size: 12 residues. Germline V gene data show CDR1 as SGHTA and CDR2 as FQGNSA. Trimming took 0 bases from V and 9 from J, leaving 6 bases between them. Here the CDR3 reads CASSLAHGEQFF. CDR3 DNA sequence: TGTGCCAGCAGCTTAGCGCATGGTGAGCAGTTCTTC.

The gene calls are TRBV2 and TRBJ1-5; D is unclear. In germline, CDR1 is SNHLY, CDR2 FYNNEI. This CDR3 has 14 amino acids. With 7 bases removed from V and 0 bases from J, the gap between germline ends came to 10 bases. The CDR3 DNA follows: TGTGCCAGCACAGGAGACAATAGCAATCAGCCCCAGCATTTT. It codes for CASTGDNSNQPQHF.

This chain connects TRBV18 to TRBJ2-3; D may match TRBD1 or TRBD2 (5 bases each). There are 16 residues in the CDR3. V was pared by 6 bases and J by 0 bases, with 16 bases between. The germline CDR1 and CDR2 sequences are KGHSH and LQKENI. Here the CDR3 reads CASSPGAGASTDTQYF. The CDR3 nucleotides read TGTGCCAGCTCCCCCGGGGCCGGGGCTAGCACAGATACGCAGTATTTT.

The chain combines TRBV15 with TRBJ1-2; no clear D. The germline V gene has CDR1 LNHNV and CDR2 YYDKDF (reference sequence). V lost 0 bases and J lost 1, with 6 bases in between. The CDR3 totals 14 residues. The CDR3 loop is CATSRDLVNYGYTF. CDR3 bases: TGTGCCACCAGCAGAGATCTTGTTAACTATGGCTACACCTTC.

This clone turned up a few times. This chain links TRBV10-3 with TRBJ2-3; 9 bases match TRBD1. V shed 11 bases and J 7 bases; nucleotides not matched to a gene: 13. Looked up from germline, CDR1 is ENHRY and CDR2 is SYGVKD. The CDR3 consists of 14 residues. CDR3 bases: TGTGCCGCACGGACAGGGGCTCCTATGTATACGCAGTATTTT. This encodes CAARTGAPMYTQYF.

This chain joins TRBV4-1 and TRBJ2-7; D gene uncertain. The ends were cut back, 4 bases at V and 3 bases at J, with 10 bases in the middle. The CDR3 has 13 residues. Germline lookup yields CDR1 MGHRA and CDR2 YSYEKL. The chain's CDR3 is CASSRDLYYEQYF. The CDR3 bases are TGCGCCAGCAGCCGAGACCTCTACTACGAGCAGTACTTC.

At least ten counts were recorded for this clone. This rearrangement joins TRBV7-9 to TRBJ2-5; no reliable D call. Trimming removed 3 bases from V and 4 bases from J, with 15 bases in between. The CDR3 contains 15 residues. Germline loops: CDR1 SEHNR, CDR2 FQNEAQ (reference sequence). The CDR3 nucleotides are TGTGCCAGCAGCTTGCCTGCCGGTTGGGGAGAGACCCAGTACTTC. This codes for CASSLPAGWGETQYF.